The 7 T cell receptor beta chains listed next were all sequenced from one sample in a study of regulatory T cells in long-lasting Graves disease. Time point given: persistent/refractory GD, antithyroid drugs over 5 years with positive TRAb. The TCR library used RNA extracted from PBMCs. CDR3-region Arm-PCR and iRepertoire HTBI primers produced the TCR beta libraries. From the multiplex PCR reads, TCRdb called clonotypes with MiXCR, one entry per CDR3 protein. The sample lists hundreds of thousands of distinct CDR3 sequences, around 32% occurring once. The material sequenced was peripheral blood mononuclear cells (PBMCs), taken when the disease was refractory, from a patient treated with antithyroid drugs. All receptors come from a female donor with Graves disease.

The rearrangement uses TRBV7-9 and TRBJ2-5; 8 positions match TRBD2. The CDR3 is 16 residues long. Germline values: CDR1 SEHNR, CDR2 FQNEAQ (reference sequence). With V trimmed by 5 bases and J by 1 base, 9 bases remained unmatched. CDR3 sequence reads: CASSLGLAGLQETQYF. CDR3 DNA sequence: TGTGCCAGCAGCCTGGGCCTAGCGGGCCTCCAAGAGACCCAGTACTTC.

A few counts support this clonotype. The chain combines TRBV6-1 with TRBJ1-4, with a tentative D call TRBD1 (5 bases). The V gene lost 11 bases and the J gene lost 6 bases, with 16 bases spanning the gap. This CDR3 is built from 13 residues. CDR1 and CDR2 (germline): MNHNS, SASEGT. The CDR3 DNA is TGTGCCGCAAGGGGAAGCCCGGATGAAAAACTGTTTTTT. Its translation is CAARGSPDEKLFF.

This sequence joins TRBV6-5 and TRBJ1-1, with no clear D. The CDR3 has 12 amino acids. CDR1 is MNHEY, CDR2 SVGAGI, per germline. V was shortened by 3 bases and J by 7 bases, with 9 bases between the two germline ends. CDR3 residues: CASSYPRLEAFF. The CDR3 DNA reads as TGTGCCAGCAGTTATCCTCGCCTTGAAGCTTTCTTT.

In this sample, this clonotype turned up many times. The genes are TRBV11-2 and TRBJ2-7; no reliable D call. The V end lost 6 bases, the J end lost 0 bases, and 15 bases lay between the germline ends. The CDR3 spans 15 residues. CDR1 and CDR2 from the germline V gene are SGHAT and FQNNGV. CDR3 sequence reads: CASSFNPDDSYEQYF. In DNA form, the CDR3 reads TGTGCCAGCAGTTTCAATCCCGACGACTCCTACGAGCAGTACTTC.

This clonotype was observed many times. The rearrangement joins TRBV6-2 or TRBV6-3 to TRBJ2-5; D might be TRBD1 or TRBD2, each matching 5 bases. This CDR3 comprises 15 residues. Germline CDR1 is MNHEY and CDR2 is SVGEGT. V was pared by 0 bases and J by 5 bases, with 13 bases between. The CDR3 loop reads CASSYSGTLEETQYF. In nucleotides, the CDR3 is TGTGCCAGCAGTTACTCCGGGACCCTGGAGGAGACCCAGTACTTC.

V usage is TRBV6-5 and J usage is TRBJ1-2; the D gene is possibly TRBD1 (5 bases). V shed 0 bases and J shed 8 bases, with 13 bases lying between them. From germline, CDR1 is MNHEY and CDR2 SVGAGI. The CDR3 runs to 14 residues. Here the CDR3 DNA reads TGTGCCAGCAGTTACTCGAGTGGGGGGGAAGGCTACACCTTC. It specifies CASSYSSGGEGYTF.

The table lists this clonotype with a few counts. The rearrangement joins TRBV5-5 to TRBJ1-2; no definite D call. Trimming left V 4 bases short and J 7 bases short, with 20 bases between. Per the germline V gene, CDR1 is SGHKS and CDR2 is YYEKEE (reference sequence). This CDR3 has 15 amino acids. CDR3 amino acids: CASSQPLKSVGGYTF. CDR3 nucleotides: TGTGCCAGCAGCCAACCCTTGAAATCAGTCGGTGGCTACACCTTC. Supplemented by reference TRBV5-5 and TRBJ1-2, the full variable domain reads DAGVTQSPTHLIKTRGQQVTLRCSPISGHKSVSWYQQVLGQGPQFIFQYYEKEERGRGNFPDRFSARQFPNYSSELNVNALLLGDSALYLCASSQPLKSVGGYTFGSGTRLTVV.